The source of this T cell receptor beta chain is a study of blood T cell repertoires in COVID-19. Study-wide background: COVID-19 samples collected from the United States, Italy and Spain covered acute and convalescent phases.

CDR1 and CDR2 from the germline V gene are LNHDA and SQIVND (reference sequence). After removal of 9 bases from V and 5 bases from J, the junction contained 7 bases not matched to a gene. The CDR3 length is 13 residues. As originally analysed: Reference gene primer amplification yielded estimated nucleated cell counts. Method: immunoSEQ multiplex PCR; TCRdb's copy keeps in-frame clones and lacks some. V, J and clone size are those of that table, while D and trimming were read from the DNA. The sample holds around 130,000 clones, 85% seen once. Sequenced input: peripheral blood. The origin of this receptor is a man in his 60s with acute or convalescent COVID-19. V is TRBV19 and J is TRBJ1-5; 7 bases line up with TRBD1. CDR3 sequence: CASQDRWDQPQHF. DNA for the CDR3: TGTGCCAGCCAGGACAGGTGGGATCAGCCCCAGCATTTT.